This T cell receptor (beta chain) was retrieved from a study of blood T cell repertoires in COVID-19. Study background: The analysed material was cDNA or gDNA that came from T cells, B-cell-depleted T cells, or PBMCs.

Per the germline V gene, CDR1 is MNHEY and CDR2 is SVGAGI. Deletions cut 6 bases from V and 3 bases from J, with 9 bases between. There are 12 residues in the CDR3. As handled by the study authors: It was from reference gene primer amplification that nucleated cell counts were estimated. Only in-frame clones appear in the TCRdb table, and some are missing; sequencing was by immunoSEQ multiplex PCR. V, J and clone size reflect that table, while D and trimming were determined from the DNA. The repertoire holds under 300,000 clones, with roughly 87% as singletons. The V gene is TRBV6-5, the J gene TRBJ2-7; tentatively, D is TRBD1 (5 bases). The specimen sequenced was peripheral blood. The receptor was isolated from a woman younger than 45 with acute or convalescent COVID-19. As DNA, the CDR3 is TGTGCCAGCAGCGTCCAGGGCTACGAGCAGTACTTC. This sequence encodes CASSVQGYEQYF.